The 22 T cell receptor beta chains given below trace back to one sample, sequenced in a study of T cells after yellow fever vaccination. TCRdb recomputed calls from the 5' RACE reads with MiXCR, one row per CDR3 protein. This sample has some 100,000 distinct CDR3 sequences, with 5.5% to 8% found just once. This sample comprised CD4+ T cells sorted from PBMCs, obtained approximately 47 days after the first yellow fever vaccination. The receptor set was obtained from a man in his late teens or twenties who received the YFV17D yellow fever vaccine.

This clonotype came up many times. The V gene is TRBV5-1, the J gene TRBJ2-7; no reliable D call. The CDR3 consists of 13 residues. CDR1 is SGHRS and CDR2 is YFSETQ in the germline V gene. V was cut by 4 bases and J by 6 bases, with 14 bases left in between. The CDR3 nucleotides are TGCGCCAGCAGCCTACAAGGTCCGTCCGAGCAGTACTTC. This codes for CASSLQGPSEQYF.

This clonotype was seen many times. The rearrangement uses TRBV2 and TRBJ2-2; 8 positions agree with TRBD1. Trimming at V came to 7 bases and at J to 4 bases, leaving 8 bases not matched to a gene. This CDR3 is built from 15 residues. Germline CDR1 reads SNHLY; CDR2 reads FYNNEI. The CDR3 loop is CASNPGQGGTGELFF. As DNA, the CDR3 is TGTGCCAGCAACCCAGGACAGGGTGGCACCGGGGAGCTGTTTTTT.

The chain employs TRBV10-3 and TRBJ2-7; the D is unclear. CDR1 and CDR2 (germline): ENHRY, SYGVKD. V lost 6 bases and J lost 4, with 19 bases in between. The CDR3 has 15 amino acids. The CDR3 sequence: CAISHQQTEGYEQYF. The CDR3 nucleotides read TGTGCCATCAGCCACCAACAGACGGAAGGTTACGAGCAGTACTTC.

This clonotype was picked up many times. The chain combines TRBV6-1 with TRBJ1-2, with 7 bases that match TRBD1. The CDR3 loop spans 14 amino acids. CDR1 is MNHNS, CDR2 SASEGT, per germline. Germline trimming cut 4 bases from V and 3 bases from J; bases unmatched to any gene: 5. Here the CDR3 DNA reads TGTGCCAGCAGTGGTACCGGGACAGACTATGGCTACACCTTC. This translates into CASSGTGTDYGYTF.

Only a few counts were recorded for this clonotype. The chain joins TRBV5-1 to TRBJ2-1; TRBD1 matches 8 bases. There are 15 residues in the CDR3. V lost 5 bases and J lost 3; bases outside the gene matches: 7. Germline-derived CDR1 and CDR2 are SGHRS and YFSETQ. CDR3 sequence reads: CASSEQGEFYNEQFF. The CDR3 DNA sequence: TGCGCCAGCAGTGAACAGGGGGAGTTCTACAATGAGCAGTTCTTC.

This clonotype was observed many times. J is TRBJ2-2 and V is TRBV20-1, with a tentative D call TRBD1 (7 bases). This CDR3 has 17 amino acids. V lost 2 bases, J lost 5 bases, and 21 bases lay in between. Germline CDR1 DFQATT, CDR2 SNEGSKA (reference sequence). Here the CDR3 DNA reads TGCAGTGCTAGACCCCCCATAGGGGCAGGGGGGACCGGGGAGCTGTTTTTT. This translates into CSARPPIGAGGTGELFF.

This clonotype was seen many times. This chain joins TRBV6-5 and TRBJ2-7, with 9 bases fitting TRBD1. CDR1 and CDR2 from the germline V gene are MNHEY and SVGAGI. With 3 bases clipped from V and 5 bases from J, the junction kept 8 bases outside the gene matches. CDR3 length: 15 amino acids. The CDR3 region has the DNA TGTGCCAGCAGTTATCAGGGGACAGGGTACCACGAGCAGTACTTC. It is translated as CASSYQGTGYHEQYF.

This chain uses TRBV5-6 with TRBJ2-7; TRBD2 matches at 14 bases. The CDR3 length is 18 residues. V lost 3 bases, J lost 0 bases, and 8 bases stayed unmatched. Per the germline V gene, CDR1 is SGHDT and CDR2 is YYEEEE. Here the CDR3 reads CASSSGLAGALSSYEQYF. The DNA of the CDR3 is TGTGCCAGCAGCTCGGGACTAGCGGGGGCCCTTAGCTCCTACGAGCAGTACTTC.

This CDR3 reads CASGLPRGTRRCPYEQYV. As DNA, the CDR3 is TGTGCTAGTGGTTTGCCACGGGGGACAAGGCGATGTCCCTACGAGCAGTACGTC. The J gene is TRBJ2-7, the V gene TRBV12-5; D may match TRBD1 or TRBD2 (6 bases each). This CDR3 is 18 amino acids long. Germline CDR1 is LGHNT and CDR2 is FRNRAP. The V end lost 2 bases, the J end lost 2 bases, and 22 bases lay between the germline ends.

V and J are TRBV20-1 and TRBJ1-2; possibly TRBD1 for D (5 bases). There are 14 residues in the CDR3. Germline CDR1 DFQATT, CDR2 SNEGSKA (reference sequence). Trimming stripped 2 bases from V and 0 bases from J, with 10 bases between. CDR3 residues: CSARKGTTNYGYTF. The CDR3 nucleotides are TGCAGTGCTAGAAAGGGGACCACTAACTATGGCTACACCTTC.

This clonotype was seen more than once but under ten times. The rearrangement links TRBV5-4 to TRBJ2-3; 7 bases line up with TRBD1. The germline gives CDR1 SGHNT, CDR2 YYREEE (reference sequence). This CDR3 has 16 residues. Trimming at V came to 2 bases and at J to 1 base, leaving 7 bases not matched to a gene. CDR3 region: CASSFLVTGGTDTQYF. The CDR3 DNA is TGTGCCAGCAGCTTTTTGGTAACAGGGGGCACAGATACGCAGTATTTT.

This clonotype was recorded many times. The chain recombines TRBV30 with TRBJ2-3; TRBD2 might be the D (6 bases). V was pared by 0 bases and J by 6 bases, with 16 bases between. The CDR3 is 15 residues long. Germline CDR1 and CDR2: GTSNPN and SVGIG (reference sequence). CDR3 nucleotide sequence: TGTGCCTGGAGTGTGGGAGGTGGGGTCCCCGATACGCAGTATTTT. Its protein product is CAWSVGGGVPDTQYF.

This clonotype occurred many times. The chain uses TRBV25-1 and TRBJ2-2; D is unresolved. The CDR3 has 15 amino acids. Trimming took off 1 base at V and 5 bases at J, with 11 bases between the two ends. Per the germline V gene, CDR1 is MGHDK and CDR2 is SYGVNS. CDR3: CASSESPPGTGELFF. The CDR3 coding sequence is TGTGCCAGCAGTGAATCCCCCCCTGGAACCGGGGAGCTGTTTTTT. Using reference TRBV25-1 and TRBJ2-2 for the parts outside the CDR3, the full variable domain is EADIYQTPRYLVIGTGKKITLECSQTMGHDKMYWYQQDPGMELHLIHYSYGVNSTEKGDLSSESTVSRIRTEHFPLTLESARPSHTSQYLCASSESPPGTGELFFGEGSRLTVL.

This clonotype was seen repeatedly, ten times or more. The rearrangement links TRBV18 to TRBJ1-4, with 9 bases identical to TRBD1. The CDR3 totals 17 residues. From germline, CDR1 is KGHSH and CDR2 LQKENI. Trimming removed 4 bases from V and 6 bases from J; junction bases left unmatched: 12. The CDR3 region has the DNA TGTGCCAGCTCACTAATTACCCCCGGGACAGGGTATGAAAAACTGTTTTTT. Translation: CASSLITPGTGYEKLFF.

The V gene is TRBV12-3 or TRBV12-4, the J gene TRBJ2-5; tentative D call: TRBD2 (7 bases). The V and J ends lost 0 bases and 5 bases respectively, with 13 bases between them. CDR3 length: 15 residues. CDR3 amino acids: CASSLALGGRETQYF. CDR3 nucleotides: TGTGCCAGCAGTTTAGCCCTCGGGGGGCGGGAGACCCAGTACTTC.

This clonotype was picked up many times. The V gene is TRBV9, the J gene TRBJ2-7; maybe TRBD2 (6 bases). The V and J ends lost 2 bases and 0 bases respectively, with 15 bases between them. This CDR3 is built from 16 residues. CDR1 SGDLS and CDR2 YYNGEE come from the germline V gene. The CDR3 is CASSVGVAESSYEQYF. CDR3 nucleotide sequence: TGTGCCAGCAGCGTTGGGGTAGCGGAGAGCTCCTACGAGCAGTACTTC.

This clonotype was seen many times. The rearrangement joins TRBV5-1 to TRBJ2-5, with TRBD2 matching over 10 bases. From germline, CDR1 is SGHRS and CDR2 YFSETQ. Unmatched junction bases numbered 4, after V lost 5 bases and J lost 3 bases. The CDR3 is made up of 14 amino acids. The CDR3 here is CASSLLAGEETQYF. The DNA for the CDR3 is TGCGCCAGCAGTCTGCTAGCGGGGGAAGAGACCCAGTACTTC.

The sample holds one count of this clonotype. A much bigger clone sits one base away, suggesting this may be a read error. Here the CDR3 reads CASSLDWATGELFF. DNA for the CDR3: TGCGCCAGCAGCTTGGATTGGGCAACCGGGGAGCTGTTTTTT. V usage is TRBV5-1 and J usage is TRBJ2-2; unclear D gene. This CDR3 is built from 14 residues. CDR1 and CDR2 from the germline V gene are SGHRS and YFSETQ. Trimming took off 0 bases at V and 5 bases at J, with 8 bases between the two ends. The variable domain in full, completed from reference TRBV5-1 and TRBJ2-2, reads KAGVTQTPRYLIKTRGQQVTLSCSPISGHRSVSWYQQTPGQGLQFLFEYFSETQRNKGNFPGRFSGRQFSNSRSEMNVSTLELGDSALYLCASSLDWATGELFFGEGSRLTVL.

This clonotype was detected once. A much larger clone differs by one base, so this may be a read error. The rearrangement joins TRBV10-2 to TRBJ2-3, with 12 bases fitting TRBD1. CDR1 and CDR2 from the germline V gene are WSHSY and SAAADI. The CDR3 totals 17 residues. V was clipped by 10 bases and J by 4 bases; unmatched bases: 15. The CDR3 nucleotides are TGCGCCATCAGCAATCCGGGACAGGGGGCGCGCGCAGATACGCAGTATTTT. This gives the protein CAISNPGQGARADTQYF.

In this sample, this clonotype turned up many times. This chain uses TRBV6-6 with TRBJ2-5; maybe TRBD2 (7 bases). The CDR3 runs to 13 residues. The germline CDR1 and CDR2 sequences are MNHNY and SVGAGI (reference sequence). Trimming shortened V by 7 bases and J by 4 bases, and 13 bases separated the two germline ends. The CDR3 bases are TGTGCCAGCAACGCGGGGGCGGGAGAGACCCAGTACTTC. It codes for CASNAGAGETQYF.

There are many counts of this clonotype. The CDR3 sequence is CASSQPAGAGETQYF. DNA of the CDR3: TGCGCCAGCAGCCAGCCAGCGGGGGCAGGAGAGACCCAGTACTTC. J is TRBJ2-5 and V is TRBV4-1, with 8 bases aligning to TRBD2. The CDR3 sequence is 15 residues long. Germline CDR1 is MGHRA and CDR2 is YSYEKL. V was pared by 3 bases and J by 4 bases, with 7 bases of the junction left unmatched.

The rearrangement links TRBV5-4 to TRBJ2-3; D is possibly TRBD1 or TRBD2 (5 bases each). The CDR3 sequence is 16 residues long. V lost 2 bases, J lost 0 bases, and 13 bases lay in between. Germline V lookup: CDR1 SGHNT, CDR2 YYREEE (reference sequence). As DNA, the CDR3 is TGTGCCAGCAGCTTTGGTCGGGGCACTAGCACAGATACGCAGTATTTT. It yields the protein CASSFGRGTSTDTQYF.